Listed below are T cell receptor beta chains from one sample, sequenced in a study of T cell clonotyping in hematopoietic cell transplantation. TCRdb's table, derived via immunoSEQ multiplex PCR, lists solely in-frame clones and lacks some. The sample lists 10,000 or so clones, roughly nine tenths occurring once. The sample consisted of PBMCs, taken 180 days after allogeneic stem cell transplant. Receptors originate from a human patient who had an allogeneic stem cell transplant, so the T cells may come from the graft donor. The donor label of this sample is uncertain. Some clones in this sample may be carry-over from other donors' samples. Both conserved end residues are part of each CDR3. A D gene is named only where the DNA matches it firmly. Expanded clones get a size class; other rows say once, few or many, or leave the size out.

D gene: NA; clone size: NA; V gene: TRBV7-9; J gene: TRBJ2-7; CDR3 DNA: TGTGCCAGCAGCTTAGAAGCCGAGCAGTACTTC; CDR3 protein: CASSLEAEQYF
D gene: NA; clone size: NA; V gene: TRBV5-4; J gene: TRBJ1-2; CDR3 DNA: TGTGCCAGCAGCCCGGCAGGGACAAACTATGGCTACACCTTC; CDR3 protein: CASSPAGTNYGYTF
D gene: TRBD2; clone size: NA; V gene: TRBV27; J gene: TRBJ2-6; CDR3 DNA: TGTGCCAGCAGTTGGGGGGGTACCGGGGCCAACGTCCTGACTTTC; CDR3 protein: CASSWGGTGANVLTF
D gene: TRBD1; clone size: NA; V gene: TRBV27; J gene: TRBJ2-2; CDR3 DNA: TGTGCCAGCAGCCCGGGACAGGGAAGGTACACCGGGGAGCTGTTTTTT; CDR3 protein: CASSPGQGRYTGELFF
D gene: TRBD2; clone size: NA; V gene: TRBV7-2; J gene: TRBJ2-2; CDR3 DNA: TGTGCCAGCAAGGGACTAGGGAACACCGGGGAGCTGTTTTTT; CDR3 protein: CASKGLGNTGELFF
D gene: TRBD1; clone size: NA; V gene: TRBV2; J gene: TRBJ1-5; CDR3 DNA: TGTGCCAGCACCGGACAGGGATTCTTCGGGCAGCCCCAGCATTTT; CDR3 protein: CASTGQGFFGQPQHF
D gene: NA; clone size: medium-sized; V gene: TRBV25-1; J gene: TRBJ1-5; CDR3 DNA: TGTGCCAGCAGTGACCCAGCGGATAGCAATCAGCCCCAGCATTTT; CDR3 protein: CASSDPADSNQPQHF
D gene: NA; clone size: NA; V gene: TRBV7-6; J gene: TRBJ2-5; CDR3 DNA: TGTGCCAGCAGCCCATCTTTTTTCATGCAGACCCAGTACTTC; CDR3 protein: CASSPSFFMQTQYF
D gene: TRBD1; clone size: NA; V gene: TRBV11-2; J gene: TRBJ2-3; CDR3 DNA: TGTGCCAGCACCATTGGAAGGGGGCTGACAGATACGCAGTATTTT; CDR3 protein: CASTIGRGLTDTQYF
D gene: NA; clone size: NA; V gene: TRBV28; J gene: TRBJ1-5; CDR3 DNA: TGTGCCAGCGCAAGGGAGGGAAGCAATCAGCCCCAGCATTTT; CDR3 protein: CASAREGSNQPQHF
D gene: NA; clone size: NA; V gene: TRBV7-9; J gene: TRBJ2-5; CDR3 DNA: TGTGCCAGCAGCCTCCCCCTGCAGGAGACCCAGTACTTC; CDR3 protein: CASSLPLQETQYF
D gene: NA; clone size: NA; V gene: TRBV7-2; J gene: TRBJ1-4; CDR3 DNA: TGTGCCAGCAGCTCCATGGGGGGAACTAATGAAAAACTGTTTTTT; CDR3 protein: CASSSMGGTNEKLFF
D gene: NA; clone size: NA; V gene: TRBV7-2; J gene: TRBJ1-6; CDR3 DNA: TGTGCCAGCAGCTCCCCCGGACCTTATTCACCCCTCCACTTT; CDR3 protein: CASSSPGPYSPLHF
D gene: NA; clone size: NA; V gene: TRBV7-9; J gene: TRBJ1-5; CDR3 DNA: TGTGCCAGCAGCCCCAATTATGAGCCCCAGCATTTT; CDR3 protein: CASSPNYEPQHF
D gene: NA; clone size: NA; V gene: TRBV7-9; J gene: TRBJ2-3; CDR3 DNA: TGTGCCAGCAGCTTAACCGGGACAAAAAGCACAGATACGCAGTATTTT; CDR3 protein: CASSLTGTKSTDTQYF
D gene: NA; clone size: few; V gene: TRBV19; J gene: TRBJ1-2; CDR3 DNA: TGTGCCAGTAGTTTCGCAAGACTCGATGGCTACACCTTC; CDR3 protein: CASSFARLDGYTF
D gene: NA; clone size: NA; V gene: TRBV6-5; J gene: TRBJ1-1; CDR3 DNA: TGTGCCAGCAGTCAAGGGACTGAAGCTTTCTTT; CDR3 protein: CASSQGTEAFF
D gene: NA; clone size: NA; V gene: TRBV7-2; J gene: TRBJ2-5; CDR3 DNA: TGTGCCAGCAGGCCTACCGGGGCCCAAGAGACCCAGTACTTC; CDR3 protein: CASRPTGAQETQYF
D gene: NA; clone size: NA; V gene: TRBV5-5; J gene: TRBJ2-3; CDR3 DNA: TGTGCCAGCAGCCCTCCGAGCACAGATACGCAGTATTTT; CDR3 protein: CASSPPSTDTQYF
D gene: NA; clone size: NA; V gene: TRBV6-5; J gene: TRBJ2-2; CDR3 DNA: TGTGCCAGCAGTTATTATCCCAGGGGCACCGGGGAGCTGTTTTTT; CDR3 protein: CASSYYPRGTGELFF
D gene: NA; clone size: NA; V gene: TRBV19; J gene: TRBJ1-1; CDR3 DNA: TGTGCCAGTAGAACCGGGATGAACACTGAAGCTTTCTTT; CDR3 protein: CASRTGMNTEAFF
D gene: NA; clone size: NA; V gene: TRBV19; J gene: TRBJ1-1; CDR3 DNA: TGTGCCAGTAGACAACCGGGAGGGGAAGCTTTCTTT; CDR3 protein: CASRQPGGEAFF
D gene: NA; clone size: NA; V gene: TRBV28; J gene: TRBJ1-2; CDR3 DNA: TGTGCCAGCAGTCTCCCTTTGGGTAACTATGGCTACACCTTC; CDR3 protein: CASSLPLGNYGYTF
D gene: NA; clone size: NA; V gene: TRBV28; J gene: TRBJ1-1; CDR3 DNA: TGTGCCAGCAGTTTACTCACCGGTGTTGAAGCTTTCTTT; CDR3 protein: CASSLLTGVEAFF
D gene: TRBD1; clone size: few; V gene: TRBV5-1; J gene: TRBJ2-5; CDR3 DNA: TGCGCCAGCAGCCCACAGGGGGCAGGGGAGACCCAGTACTTC; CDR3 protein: CASSPQGAGETQYF
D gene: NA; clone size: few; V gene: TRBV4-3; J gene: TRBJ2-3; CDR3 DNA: TGCGCCAGCAGCCAAGACGGAGAGGGGGTACCCACAGATACGCAGTATTTT; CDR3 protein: CASSQDGEGVPTDTQYF
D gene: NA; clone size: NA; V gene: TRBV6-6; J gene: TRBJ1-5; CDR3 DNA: TGTGCCAGCAGCTCAAGGGGGGTAAGCAATCAGCCCCAGCATTTT; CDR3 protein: CASSSRGVSNQPQHF
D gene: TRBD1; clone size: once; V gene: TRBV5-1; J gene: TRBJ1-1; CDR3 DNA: TGCGCCAGCAGCTTGACACAGGGGGTTTCAGCTTTCTTT; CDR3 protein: CASSLTQGVSAFF
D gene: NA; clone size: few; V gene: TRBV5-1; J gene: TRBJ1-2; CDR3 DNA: TGCGCCAGCAGCTTGACACCCGGGGACTATGGCTACACCTTC; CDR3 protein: CASSLTPGDYGYTF
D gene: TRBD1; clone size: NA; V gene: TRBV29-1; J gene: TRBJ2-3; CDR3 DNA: TGCAGCGTTGAGGGCGGACAGGGCATTACAGATACGCAGTATTTT; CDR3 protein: CSVEGGQGITDTQYF
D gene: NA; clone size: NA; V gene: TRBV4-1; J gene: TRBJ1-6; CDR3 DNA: TGCGCCAGCAGCCACCCAAACGGGGTTTCACCCCTCCACTTT; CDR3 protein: CASSHPNGVSPLHF
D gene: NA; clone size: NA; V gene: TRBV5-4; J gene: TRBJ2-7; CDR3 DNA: TGTGCCAGCAGCTTGTCGGGGAGCTCCTACGAGCAGTACTTC; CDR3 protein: CASSLSGSSYEQYF
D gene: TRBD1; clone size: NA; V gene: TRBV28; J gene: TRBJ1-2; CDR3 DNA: TGTGCCAGCAGTCTACTGATGGGACAGGGGATGGGCTACACCTTC; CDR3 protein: CASSLLMGQGMGYTF
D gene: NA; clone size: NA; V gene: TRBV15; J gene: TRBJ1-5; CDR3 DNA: TGTGCCACCAGCAGAGATCGGATTGGCAATCAGCCCCAGCATTTT; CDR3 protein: CATSRDRIGNQPQHF
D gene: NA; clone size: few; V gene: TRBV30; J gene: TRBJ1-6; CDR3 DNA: TGTGCCTGGAGTGTTGGCATCGGGGGACGTGTTTCACCCCTCCACTTT; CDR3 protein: CAWSVGIGGRVSPLHF
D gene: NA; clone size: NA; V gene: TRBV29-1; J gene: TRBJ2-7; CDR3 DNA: TGCAGCGTTGTCTGGGCTCTCCGGTACGAGCAGTACTTC; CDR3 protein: CSVVWALRYEQYF
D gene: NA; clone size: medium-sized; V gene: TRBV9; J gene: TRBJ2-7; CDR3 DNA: TGTGCCAGCAGCCCTTGGGACACGGGTAACGAGCAGTACTTC; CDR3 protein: CASSPWDTGNEQYF
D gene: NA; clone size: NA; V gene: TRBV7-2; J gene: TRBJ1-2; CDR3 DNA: TGTGCCAGCAGCTCACAGGGATATGGCTACACCTTC; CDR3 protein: CASSSQGYGYTF
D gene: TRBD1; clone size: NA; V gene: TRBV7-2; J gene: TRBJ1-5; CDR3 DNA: TGTGCCAGCAGCTCACAGGGGGCTGTTCAGCCCCAGCATTTT; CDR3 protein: CASSSQGAVQPQHF
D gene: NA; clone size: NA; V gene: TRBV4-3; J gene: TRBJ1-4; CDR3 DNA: TGCGCCAGCAGCCAAGTCCTTGGATCAACTCAGGGGGAAAAACTGTTTTTT; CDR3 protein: CASSQVLGSTQGEKLFF
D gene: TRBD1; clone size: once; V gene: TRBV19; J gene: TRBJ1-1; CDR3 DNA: TGTGCCAGTCTTCGACAGGGGACTGAAGCTTTCTTT; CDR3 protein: CASLRQGTEAFF
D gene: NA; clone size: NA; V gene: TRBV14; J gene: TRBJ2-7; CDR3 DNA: TGTGCCAGCAGCCAAGTTCCCGGGACACCCTACGAGCAGTACTTC; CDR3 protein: CASSQVPGTPYEQYF